Listed here are 6 T cell receptor beta chains from one sample, sequenced in a study of T cell changes during pregnancy in multiple sclerosis. Clones were sequenced by immunoSEQ multiplex PCR, and TCRdb holds only the in-frame ones, with some missing. Of 55,000 to 80,000 clones listed, about 94% are singletons. The sequences come from peripheral blood, collected in the third trimester of pregnancy. The receptors here all came from a female donor with multiple sclerosis, enrolled in a pregnancy study.

This chain connects TRBV30 to TRBJ1-1; the D gene is possibly TRBD1 (6 bases). The V end lost 6 bases, the J end lost 2 bases, and 19 bases lay between the germline ends. Germline CDR1 is GTSNPN and CDR2 is SVGIG (reference sequence). The CDR3 consists of 15 residues. The CDR3 loop reads CACGPIRGGNTEAFF. CDR3 DNA: TGTGCCTGTGGTCCGATTCGAGGGGGTAACACTGAAGCTTTCTTT.

This chain uses TRBV7-2 with TRBJ1-1; 8 bases fit TRBD1. Losses at the gene ends were 2 bases for V and 7 bases for J; bases not matched to a gene: 6. CDR1 is SGHTA, CDR2 FQGNSA, per germline. This CDR3 has 14 amino acids. This CDR3 is CASSLTQGAVEAFF. CDR3 sequence (DNA): TGTGCCAGCAGCTTAACTCAGGGGGCGGTTGAAGCTTTCTTT.

This sequence joins TRBV5-4 and TRBJ2-5; 7 positions match TRBD1. The V gene end was trimmed by 3 bases and the J gene end by 2 bases; junction bases not matched to a gene: 1. Germline CDR1 reads SGHNT; CDR2 reads YYREEE (reference sequence). This CDR3 has 13 residues. The CDR3 nucleotides are TGTGCCAGCAGCTGGACAGGTCAAGAGACCCAGTACTTC. Its translation: CASSWTGQETQYF.

V usage is TRBV11-2 and J usage is TRBJ2-4; perhaps TRBD1 as D (6 bases). Germline CDR1 and CDR2: SGHAT and FQNNGV. Trimming took off 5 bases at V and 0 bases at J, with 11 bases between the two ends. This CDR3 contains 15 residues. The CDR3, as DNA: TGTGCCAGCAGCCCGGACAGACTAGCCAAAAACATTCAGTACTTC. Translating it yields CASSPDRLAKNIQYF.

The V call is TRBV7-2, the J call TRBJ1-5, with a possible D match to TRBD1 (5 bases). Germline CDR1 SGHTA, CDR2 FQGNSA. V dropped 1 base and J dropped 3 bases, with 10 bases sitting between them. The CDR3 totals 15 residues. The CDR3 bases are TGTGCCAGCAGCTTAGTGGGGCAGGTCAATCAGCCCCAGCATTTT. Encoded protein: CASSLVGQVNQPQHF.

CDR3 residues: CSVRIAGDSPLHF. The CDR3 DNA sequence: TGCAGCGTTCGTATCGCAGGGGACTCACCCCTCCACTTT. The rearrangement uses TRBV29-1 and TRBJ1-6; tentatively, D is TRBD1 (6 bases). V gave up 5 bases and J gave up 10 bases, with 15 bases separating them. The germline V gene encodes CDR1 SQVTM and CDR2 ANQGSEA. This CDR3 is built from 13 residues.